This T cell receptor beta chain comes out of a study of beta chain features in type 1 diabetes. Germline values: CDR1 LNHNV, CDR2 YYDKDF (reference sequence). Trimming at V came to 1 base and at J to 6 bases, leaving 10 bases not matched to a gene. This CDR3 contains 17 residues. All of the isolated RNA was reverse transcribed, so expressed TCRB transcripts were sequenced. Using immunoSEQ multiplex PCR, the repertoire was profiled, and TCRdb retains in-frame clones only, with some absent. The sample has 600,000 to 650,000 clones, about 16% seen once; the top ten hold around 0.1%. What was sequenced was naive CD4+ T cells from blood. V usage is TRBV15 and J usage is TRBJ2-1; 9 positions agree with TRBD2. The receptor comes from a young man in good health. CDR3 sequence: CATSRVLGLAGRNEQFF. For the CDR3, the DNA is TGTGCCACCAGCAGAGTATTGGGGCTAGCGGGGCGCAATGAGCAGTTCTTC.